The 25 T cell receptor beta chains below all came from one sample that was sequenced in a study of cytomegalovirus exposure and HLA in healthy donors. PCR primers comprised 60 Vbeta and 13 Jbeta primers. The protocol was immunoSEQ multiplex PCR, while the TCRdb copy is restricted to in-frame clones and leaves out a portion. This sample yields about 150,000 clones, of which about four fifths are seen a single time; 2.8% belongs to the top ten. Input material: PBMCs. These receptor sequences come from a man aged 18 to 35 in good health and CMV-seronegative.

The chain employs TRBV7-9 and TRBJ2-7; TRBD1 matches 7 bases. This CDR3 region has 14 residues. Germline V CDR1 and CDR2: SEHNR, FQNEAQ (reference sequence). Trimming removed 3 bases from V and 5 bases from J; junction bases left unmatched: 7. The CDR3 loop is CASSLPGQVNEQYF. The DNA for the CDR3 is TGTGCCAGCAGCTTGCCTGGACAGGTGAACGAGCAGTACTTC.

This clone was detected once. The V and J genes are TRBV13 and TRBJ2-1; 8 bases are a match to TRBD1. Per the germline V gene, CDR1 is PRHDT and CDR2 is FYEKMQ (reference sequence). V was clipped by 5 bases and J by 3 bases; unmatched bases: 6. The length of the CDR3 is 15 residues. Here the CDR3 reads CASSDGQGGYNEQFF. The CDR3 coding sequence is TGTGCCAGCAGCGACGGACAGGGAGGCTACAATGAGCAGTTCTTC.

V is TRBV2 and J is TRBJ2-1; TRBD1 is a possible D gene (5 bases). This CDR3 contains 13 residues. Trimming shortened V by 8 bases and J by 6 bases, and 14 bases separated the two germline ends. The V gene's germline CDR1 is SNHLY and CDR2 FYNNEI. CDR3 residues: CASFVRALNEQFF. The DNA for the CDR3 is TGTGCCAGCTTCGTCAGGGCCCTCAATGAGCAGTTCTTC.

The V and J genes are TRBV27 and TRBJ2-1; 11 nucleotides agree with TRBD1. CDR3 length equals 17 residues. Germline trimming cut 1 base from V and 6 bases from J; bases unmatched to any gene: 8. Germline lookup yields CDR1 MNHEY and CDR2 SMNVEV (reference sequence). For the CDR3, the DNA is TGTGCCAGCAGTTTATATATAGGAGGGACAGGGGGCAATGAGCAGTTCTTC. Translating it yields CASSLYIGGTGGNEQFF.

CDR3: CASTNTGQGAGRSSPLHF. As DNA, the CDR3 is TGTGCCAGCACCAATACGGGACAGGGGGCTGGCAGGAGTTCACCCCTCCACTTT. The J gene is TRBJ1-6, the V gene TRBV21-1; whether TRBD1, the table's D call, matches the DNA was not checked. TRBV21-1 is a known pseudogene. The CDR3 spans 18 residues.

V gene TRBV7-9 combines with J gene TRBJ1-1; 9 bases fit TRBD1. Trimming at V came to 5 bases and at J to 5 bases, leaving 9 bases not matched to a gene. Germline assignment: CDR1 SEHNR and CDR2 FQNEAQ (reference sequence). The CDR3 is 15 residues long. CDR3 nucleotides: TGTGCCAGCAGCCGAATGGGACAGGGTGGAACTGAAGCTTTCTTT. This codes for CASSRMGQGGTEAFF.

The V gene is TRBV7-2, the J gene TRBJ1-5, with a possible D match to TRBD1 (5 bases). Trimming shortened V by 0 bases and J by 1 base, and 7 bases separated the two germline ends. The CDR3 is 15 residues long. Germline CDR1 and CDR2: SGHTA and FQGNSA. The CDR3 DNA sequence: TGTGCCAGCAGCTTAGCGGGGGGGAGCAATCAGCCCCAGCATTTT. Protein product: CASSLAGGSNQPQHF.

The rearrangement uses TRBV27 and TRBJ2-7, with a weak D call TRBD1 (6 bases). The V end lost 5 bases, the J end lost 3 bases, and 11 bases lay between the germline ends. Per germline, CDR1 MNHEY and CDR2 SMNVEV (reference sequence). The CDR3 loop spans 13 amino acids. The CDR3 region has the DNA TGTGCCAGCAGTGTAGGACAGTTCTACGAGCAGTACTTC. The encoded protein is CASSVGQFYEQYF.

The genes are TRBV7-8 and TRBJ1-5; 7 bases are a match to TRBD1. CDR1 and CDR2 (germline): SGHVS, FQNEAQ. V was pared by 4 bases and J by 0 bases, with 3 bases of the junction left unmatched. CDR3 length equals 15 residues. This CDR3 reads CASSSQGGSNQPQHF. The CDR3 DNA follows: TGTGCCAGCAGCTCCCAGGGGGGTAGCAATCAGCCCCAGCATTTT.

The chain joins TRBV9 to TRBJ2-5; 8 positions agree with TRBD2. With V trimmed by 0 bases and J by 5 bases, 12 bases remained unmatched. The germline V gene encodes CDR1 SGDLS and CDR2 YYNGEE. The CDR3 sequence is 17 residues long. The chain's CDR3 is CASSVASGGAHRETQYF. The CDR3 DNA is TGTGCCAGCAGCGTAGCTTCGGGGGGGGCCCACCGCGAGACCCAGTACTTC.

V and J are TRBV18 and TRBJ1-3; TRBD1 is a possible D gene (6 bases). The CDR3 length is 14 residues. The V end was cut by 2 bases, the J end by 2 bases, with 7 bases between. Germline-derived CDR1 and CDR2 are KGHSH and LQKENI. This chain's CDR3 is CASSPEGAGNTIYF. The CDR3 DNA follows: TGTGCCAGCTCACCAGAGGGGGCTGGAAACACCATATATTTT.

The V call is TRBV11-1, the J call TRBJ2-6; tentatively, D is TRBD1 (5 bases). Trimming cost V 5 bases and J 2 bases, with 16 bases left between them. The CDR3 runs to 17 residues. The germline V gene has CDR1 SGHAT and CDR2 FQDESV (reference sequence). Here the CDR3 reads CASSPQGVNTGANVLTF. The DNA of the CDR3 is TGTGCCAGCAGCCCTCAAGGGGTGAACACTGGGGCCAACGTCCTGACTTTC.

This chain connects TRBV6-4 to TRBJ1-1; the D is unclear. The CDR3 is 14 amino acids. V shed 6 bases and J shed 0 bases, with 11 bases lying between them. Germline values: CDR1 MRHNA, CDR2 SNTAGT. This CDR3 reads CASRTDWVNTEAFF. In DNA form, the CDR3 reads TGTGCCAGCAGGACGGACTGGGTGAACACTGAAGCTTTCTTT.

The V gene is TRBV13, the J gene TRBJ1-6; D is unclear. V gave up 5 bases and J gave up 0 bases, with 11 bases separating them. Per the germline V gene, CDR1 is PRHDT and CDR2 is FYEKMQ (reference sequence). The CDR3 has 16 residues. CDR3 DNA: TGTGCCAGCAGCAGACGGGGAGCCTCCTATAATTCACCCCTCCACTTT. It encodes CASSRRGASYNSPLHF. The full variable domain, its missing parts supplied by reference TRBV13 and TRBJ1-6, is AAGVIQSPRHLIKEKRETATLKCYPIPRHDTVYWYQQGPGQDPQFLISFYEKMQSDKGSIPDRFSAQQFSDYHSELNMSSLELGDSALYFCASSRRGASYNSPLHFGNGTRLTVT.

The chain combines TRBV4-2 with TRBJ2-4; 7 bases line up with TRBD1. This CDR3 is 14 amino acids long. V dropped 2 bases and J dropped 8; count of bases not matched to a gene: 6. CDR1 is LGHNA and CDR2 is YNFKEQ in the germline V gene. The CDR3 loop is CASSQFWDSDIQYF. The CDR3 DNA reads as TGTGCCAGCAGCCAATTTTGGGACAGTGACATTCAGTACTTC.

The gene calls are TRBV6-5 and TRBJ1-2, with a weak D call TRBD1 (5 bases). The CDR3 has 14 amino acids. CDR1 and CDR2 from the germline V gene are MNHEY and SVGAGI. V shed 8 bases and J shed 1 base, with 14 bases lying between them. The CDR3 sequence is CASAREGYNYGYTF. CDR3 coding DNA: TGTGCCAGCGCCAGGGAAGGGTATAACTATGGCTACACCTTC.

About this clone: This sample includes further DNA sequences coding for the same CDR3. The chain employs TRBV7-2 and TRBJ1-6; no firm D call. Germline V CDR1 and CDR2: SGHTA, FQGNSA. Trimming took off 1 base at V and 10 bases at J, with 14 bases between the two ends. The CDR3 extends over 15 amino acids. The CDR3 protein is CASSLGRVAKSPLHF. CDR3 DNA sequence: TGTGCCAGCAGCTTAGGGAGAGTAGCGAAATCACCCCTCCACTTT.

The J gene is TRBJ2-3, the V gene TRBV7-2; no reliable D call. The germline gives CDR1 SGHTA, CDR2 FQGNSA. The CDR3 is 15 residues long. The V gene lost 4 bases and the J gene lost 1 base, with 12 bases spanning the gap. In DNA form, the CDR3 reads TGTGCCAGCAGCTCCTTCCCGAGAGGCACAGATACGCAGTATTTT. This encodes CASSSFPRGTDTQYF. Filled out from reference TRBV7-2 and TRBJ2-3, the complete variable domain reads GAGVSQSPSNKVTEKGKDVELRCDPISGHTALYWYRQSLGQGLEFLIYFQGNSAPDKSGLPSDRFSAERTGGSVSTLTIQRTQQEDSAVYLCASSSFPRGTDTQYFGPGTRLTVL.

This clone was observed a handful of times. V usage is TRBV19 and J usage is TRBJ1-5; TRBD1 agrees at 7 bases. This CDR3 has 17 amino acids. J lost 2 bases, V lost 3 bases, and 10 bases had no gene match. CDR1 LNHDA and CDR2 SQIVND come from the germline V gene (reference sequence). CDR3 nucleotide sequence: TGTGCCAGTAGTATTTTGGCAGGGGGGCCCCGCAATCAGCCCCAGCATTTT. This encodes CASSILAGGPRNQPQHF.

This chain connects TRBV7-2 to TRBJ2-7, with a weak D call TRBD1 (5 bases). Germline CDR1 and CDR2: SGHTA and FQGNSA. CDR3 length equals 13 residues. With 1 base removed from V and 4 bases from J, the gap between germline ends came to 8 bases. In DNA, the CDR3 is TGTGCCAGCAGCTTAGATTCAGGGTACGAGCAGTACTTC. It is translated as CASSLDSGYEQYF. Looking up the rest from reference TRBV7-2 and TRBJ2-7 gives the full variable domain: GAGVSQSPSNKVTEKGKDVELRCDPISGHTALYWYRQSLGQGLEFLIYFQGNSAPDKSGLPSDRFSAERTGGSVSTLTIQRTQQEDSAVYLCASSLDSGYEQYFGPGTRLTVT.

This clone was seen more than once but under ten times. The chain recombines TRBV5-6 with TRBJ1-5; TRBD1 aligns across 8 bases. Germline-derived CDR1 and CDR2 are SGHDT and YYEEEE. V lost 0 bases to trimming and J lost 7 bases; unmatched junction nucleotides: 3. This CDR3 spans 14 amino acids. CDR3: CASSLGTGRQPQHF. CDR3 nucleotides: TGTGCCAGCAGCTTGGGGACAGGGCGCCAGCCCCAGCATTTT. Supplemented by reference TRBV5-6 and TRBJ1-5, the full variable domain reads DAGVTQSPTHLIKTRGQQVTLRCSPKSGHDTVSWYQQALGQGPQFIFQYYEEEERQRGNFPDRFSGHQFPNYSSELNVNALLLGDSALYLCASSLGTGRQPQHFGDGTRLSIL.

This clone was seen only a few times. The rearrangement joins TRBV30 to TRBJ2-5; perhaps TRBD2 as D (6 bases). The germline V gene encodes CDR1 GTSNPN and CDR2 SVGIG (reference sequence). The length of the CDR3 is 14 residues. Between the trimmed V and J ends, which lost 1 base and 1 base, there was a span of 10 bases. The DNA for the CDR3 is TGTGCCTGGAGTGGGGAGGCCCTCCAAGAGACCCAGTACTTC. This encodes CAWSGEALQETQYF.

The chain couples TRBV2 to TRBJ1-2; weak D call: TRBD1 (6 bases). The CDR3 is 13 amino acids. Looked up from germline, CDR1 is SNHLY and CDR2 is FYNNEI. Trimming pared 8 bases from V and 8 bases from J, leaving 18 bases between. Here the CDR3 reads CASGARGGDGYTF. DNA of the CDR3: TGTGCCAGCGGGGCAAGGGGGGGAGACGGCTACACCTTC. The variable domain in full, completed from reference TRBV2 and TRBJ1-2, reads EPEVTQTPSHQVTQMGQEVILRCVPISNHLYFYWYRQILGQKVEFLVSFYNNEISEKSEIFDDQFSVERPDGSNFTLKIRSTKLEDSAMYFCASGARGGDGYTFGSGTRLTVV.

A word on this clone: Within the sample, other DNA sequences also encode this same CDR3. V is TRBV10-3 and J is TRBJ1-2; maybe TRBD1 (6 bases). There are 14 residues in the CDR3. CDR1 and CDR2 from the germline V gene are ENHRY and SYGVKD. The V gene lost 6 bases and the J gene lost 10 bases, with 21 bases spanning the gap. CDR3 bases: TGTGCCATCAGCCCTACAGGGTTGAAAGGCAACTACACCTTC. Its protein product is CAISPTGLKGNYTF.

The J gene is TRBJ1-1, the V gene TRBV6-5, with TRBD1 matching 8 bases. The trim removed 6 bases at V and 10 bases at J, leaving 10 bases unmatched. In germline, CDR1 is MNHEY, CDR2 SVGAGI. The CDR3 covers 13 residues. The CDR3 nucleotides are TGTGCCAGCAGCGGAAACAGGGGGACGGGAGCTTTCTTT. Protein sequence: CASSGNRGTGAFF.